This T cell receptor beta chain was profiled in a study of PD-1 blockade in classical Hodgkin lymphoma. Study-level background: Patients were infused with nivolumab 3 mg/kg every 2 weeks.

Clones were sequenced by immunoSEQ multiplex PCR, and TCRdb holds only the in-frame ones, with some missing. The sample carries 90,000 to 140,000 clones, about nine tenths recorded once. V lost 3 bases, J lost 4 bases, and 14 bases lay in between. The CDR3 is 15 amino acids. Germline V CDR1 and CDR2: SGHAT, FQNNGV. Time point defined: cycle 4 day 1 (C4D1), after 6 weeks of nivolumab. Exposure to brentuximab vedotin varied, and each patient had relapsed following autologous stem cell transplantation. The sequence came from a human donor with classical Hodgkin lymphoma. The chain links TRBV11-2 to TRBJ2-3; perhaps TRBD1 as D (6 bases). Specimen: peripheral blood mononuclear cells (PBMCs), collected before the fourth cycle of nivolumab. CDR3 DNA: TGTGCCAGCAGCTTCGGTACAGGGTTCGCAGATACGCAGTATTTT. Amino acid sequence: CASSFGTGFADTQYF.